This record covers a single TCR beta chain. As handled by the study authors: Counts of nucleated cells, estimated from reference gene primer amplification, were obtained. Clones were read by immunoSEQ multiplex PCR, and TCRdb kept only the in-frame ones, dropping some. That table gives V, J and clone size, and the DNA gave D and trimming. Of about 130,000 clones detected, approximately 80% appear once; the ten largest clones hold 3%. Germline-derived CDR1 and CDR2 are WSHSY and SAAADI. Trimming stripped 3 bases from V and 6 bases from J, with 13 bases between. This CDR3 has 14 amino acids. This record comes from a study of blood T cell repertoires in COVID-19. Study overall: Whether acute or convalescent, the COVID-19 samples came from the United States, Italy and Spain. PBMCs, B-cell-depleted T cells, or T cells were the source of the cDNA or gDNA that made up the material.

The rearrangement links TRBV10-2 to TRBJ2-3; D call uncertain. The sample was peripheral blood. The receptor was isolated from an elderly woman with acute or convalescent COVID-19. This chain's CDR3 is CASSEQSIRDTQYF. Here the CDR3 DNA reads TGCGCCAGCAGTGAACAGTCAATTCGGGATACGCAGTATTTT.